These T cell receptor beta chains were read from a single sample in a study of response to subunit inactivated influenza vaccine. Each CDR3 protein is one row after TCRdb ran MiXCR on the RT-PCR reads. The sample consists of roughly 500,000 distinct CDR3 sequences, approximately 15% of them appearing once. Sequenced here: CD4+ T cells sorted from PBMCs, sampled around 25 months after vaccination. These receptors were obtained from a man aged 50 to 75 who received an inactivated influenza vaccine. The CDR3 runs from the conserved cysteine through the conserved F or W. A D gene is named only where the DNA matches it firmly. Expanded clones get a size class; other rows say once, few or many, or leave the size out.

j_gene,abundance,d_gene,v_gene,CDR3aa,CDR3nt
TRBJ2-3,few,-,TRBV20-1,CSASKQSSTDTQYF,TGCAGTGCTAGCAAGCAGTCTAGCACAGATACGCAGTATTTT
TRBJ1-1,-,-,TRBV4-3,CASSQAVLGNTEAFF,TGCGCCAGCAGCCAGGCAGTACTCGGGAACACTGAAGCTTTCTTT
TRBJ1-1,few,TRBD1,TRBV27,CASSLNGQGNTEAFF,TGTGCCAGCAGTCTAAATGGACAGGGTAACACTGAAGCTTTCTTT
TRBJ1-5,few,-,TRBV6-2/TRBV6-3,CASSYTGIRNQPQHF,TGTGCCAGCAGTTATACGGGGATACGAAATCAGCCCCAGCATTTT
TRBJ2-7,-,TRBD2,TRBV20-1,CSASRTSGGFLSYEQYF,TGCAGTGCTAGTAGGACTAGCGGGGGCTTTTTATCGTACGAGCAGTACTTC
TRBJ2-7,-,TRBD2,TRBV6-2/TRBV6-3,CASSYTSGRRSEQYF,TGTGCCAGCAGTTATACTAGCGGGAGGAGAAGCGAGCAGTACTTC
TRBJ2-7,-,-,TRBV2,CASSDRSYSYEQYF,TGTGCCAGCAGTGACAGATCATACTCCTACGAGCAGTACTTC
TRBJ2-1,many,TRBD2,TRBV5-1,CASSFNLAGAGNEQFF,TGCGCCAGCAGCTTCAACCTAGCGGGAGCCGGAAATGAGCAGTTCTTC
TRBJ1-4,-,-,TRBV20-1,CSARGDTSTNEKLFF,TGCAGTGCTAGAGGTGACACTTCAACTAATGAAAAACTGTTTTTT
TRBJ2-7,-,TRBD1,TRBV20-1,CSASSTLDRGHEQYF,TGCAGTGCTAGTTCCACCTTGGACAGGGGCCACGAGCAGTACTTC
TRBJ2-1,-,TRBD2,TRBV4-2,CASSQVSSGSGNEQFF,TGTGCCAGCAGCCAAGTGAGTAGCGGGAGCGGGAATGAGCAGTTCTTC
TRBJ1-6,-,-,TRBV5-1,CASSLRSEGAPLHF,TGCGCCAGCAGCTTGAGATCGGAGGGGGCACCCCTCCACTTT
TRBJ2-2,many,-,TRBV9,CASSVATGELFF,TGTGCCAGCAGCGTGGCGACCGGGGAGCTGTTTTTT
TRBJ2-1,-,-,TRBV7-2,CASSLEITNEQFF,TGTGCCAGCAGCTTAGAGATCACAAATGAGCAGTTCTTC
TRBJ1-6,many,TRBD1,TRBV20-1,CSARGTGAYSPLHF,TGCAGTGCTAGAGGGACAGGGGCGTATTCACCCCTCCACTTT
TRBJ2-7,-,-,TRBV9,CASSVTSSPGEYEQYF,TGTGCCAGCAGCGTCACCTCCTCCCCAGGGGAGTACGAGCAGTACTTC
TRBJ2-2,many,-,TRBV5-1,CASSPAHLLNTGELFF,TGCGCCAGCAGCCCGGCTCACCTCTTAAACACCGGGGAGCTGTTTTTT
TRBJ1-2,few,-,TRBV27,CASSLAGRGYYGYTF,TGTGCCAGCAGTTTGGCCGGGCGGGGCTACTATGGCTACACCTTC
TRBJ2-3,-,-,TRBV2,CASSQLTDTQYF,TGTGCCAGCAGCCAATTAACAGATACGCAGTATTTT
TRBJ1-5,few,-,TRBV20-1,CSAPRASNQPQHF,TGCAGTGCTCCTCGGGCGAGCAATCAGCCCCAGCATTTT
TRBJ2-1,-,TRBD2,TRBV9,CASSVVGGENEQFF,TGTGCCAGCAGCGTAGTGGGAGGGGAGAATGAGCAGTTCTTC
TRBJ1-2,few,-,TRBV7-8,CASIPGPGRGNYGYTF,TGTGCCAGCATCCCAGGGCCAGGGCGAGGCAACTATGGCTACACCTTC
TRBJ2-5,few,-,TRBV5-1,CASSLFPGQETQYF,TGCGCCAGCAGCTTGTTTCCTGGCCAAGAGACCCAGTACTTC
TRBJ2-2,-,-,TRBV12-3/TRBV12-4,CASRPRTAGELFF,TGTGCCAGCAGGCCCCGGACAGCCGGGGAGCTGTTTTTT